The source of this TCR beta chain is a study of cytomegalovirus exposure and HLA in healthy donors. Study-wide points: In a later analysis, HLA-associated beta chains showed higher expansion and lower generation probabilities than comparable chains. One variant, a missense change in DCLRE1C, was linked in a later analysis to TCR beta V- and J-gene trimming. Further analysis was carried out later, and it showed several of the most significant clusters appearing linked to common viral pathogens.

Primers included in the PCR were 60 Vbeta and 13 Jbeta primers. The protocol was immunoSEQ multiplex PCR, while the TCRdb copy is restricted to in-frame clones and leaves out a portion. Found here are about 96,000 clones; the top ten clones hold 3% to 3.5%. Trimming stripped 4 bases from V and 4 bases from J, with 12 bases between. Germline loops: CDR1 SGDLS, CDR2 YYNGEE. CDR3 length: 13 amino acids. In the case of this clone: The antigen remains undetermined.

This TCR came from a woman in her twenties or thirties in good health and CMV-seronegative. The chain carries TRBV9 and TRBJ2-7, with a tentative D call TRBD2 (6 bases). The source material was PBMCs. CDR3 in DNA: TGTGCCAGCAGCCCCCGGGGGTTATACGAGCAGTACTTC. The encoded protein is CASSPRGLYEQYF.